One and the same sample provided the 22 T cell receptor beta chains below, sequenced in a study of blood T cell repertoires in COVID-19. The repertoire was sequenced with immunoSEQ multiplex PCR; TCRdb's copy has only in-frame clones and lacks some. The sample has about 210,000 clones; approximately 90% are singletons. The sample comprised peripheral blood. These receptors originate from a woman aged 40 to 49 with acute or convalescent COVID-19.

The chain carries TRBV25-1 and TRBJ2-3; D perhaps matches TRBD1 (6 bases). The CDR3 spans 14 residues. V shed 2 bases and J shed 8 bases, with 14 bases lying between them. Germline V gives CDR1 MGHDK, CDR2 SYGVNS. CDR3 residues: CASSEDNRARTQYF. The CDR3 DNA sequence: TGTGCCAGCAGTGAAGACAACAGGGCCCGTACGCAGTATTTT.

The chain combines TRBV25-1 with TRBJ2-1; 11 bases are shared with TRBD2. This CDR3 is built from 15 residues. V was pared by 6 bases and J by 5 bases, with 6 bases of the junction left unmatched. Germline CDR1 is MGHDK and CDR2 is SYGVNS. CDR3 protein: CASSPSGGNHNEQFF. CDR3 in DNA: TGTGCCAGCAGCCCTAGCGGGGGGAACCACAATGAGCAGTTCTTC.

In nucleotides, the CDR3 is TGTGCCGCCAAGGACAGGGGGGGTGTCACTGAAGCTTTCTTT. It codes for CAAKDRGGVTEAFF. The chain is built from TRBV10-3 and TRBJ1-1, with 10 bases fitting TRBD1. Germline CDR1 ENHRY, CDR2 SYGVKD. V was pared by 11 bases and J by 4 bases, with 10 bases of the junction left unmatched. CDR3 size: 14 residues.

The chain couples TRBV5-5 to TRBJ1-1; the D is unclear. This CDR3 comprises 15 residues. V dropped 4 bases and J dropped 0 bases, with 13 bases sitting between them. In germline, CDR1 is SGHKS, CDR2 YYEKEE (reference sequence). CDR3 in DNA: TGTGCCAGCAGCGGAGGTGCTCGAATGAACACTGAAGCTTTCTTT. It specifies CASSGGARMNTEAFF.

This rearrangement joins TRBV13 to TRBJ1-2; no definite D call. Trimming pared 5 bases from V and 1 base from J, leaving 14 bases between. Germline loops: CDR1 PRHDT, CDR2 FYEKMQ (reference sequence). The CDR3 is 15 residues long. CDR3 coding DNA: TGTGCCAGCAGCATCCTCGGGGAGGGTAACTATGGCTACACCTTC. Protein: CASSILGEGNYGYTF. The variable domain in full, completed from reference TRBV13 and TRBJ1-2, reads AAGVIQSPRHLIKEKRETATLKCYPIPRHDTVYWYQQGPGQDPQFLISFYEKMQSDKGSIPDRFSAQQFSDYHSELNMSSLELGDSALYFCASSILGEGNYGYTFGSGTRLTVV.

The rearrangement joins TRBV10-2 to TRBJ1-5, with a possible D match to TRBD1 (5 bases). Germline CDR1 is WSHSY and CDR2 is SAAADI. The CDR3 has 16 residues. V was shortened by 3 bases and J by 1 base, with 13 bases between the two germline ends. In DNA, the CDR3 is TGCGCCAGCAGTGAATGGGGGGAGGGGAGCAATCAGCCCCAGCATTTT. It yields the protein CASSEWGEGSNQPQHF.

This chain joins TRBV5-1 and TRBJ1-5; D is perhaps TRBD1 (5 bases). Trimming cost V 0 bases and J 7 bases, with 11 bases left between them. The CDR3 length is 14 residues. CDR1 and CDR2 (germline): SGHRS, YFSETQ. The CDR3 nucleotides read TGCGCCAGCAGCTTGGAGCAGGGAGGACAGCCCCAGCATTTT. Translating gives CASSLEQGGQPQHF.

This clone was seen a single time. V is TRBV30 and J is TRBJ2-1; 11 bases are shared with TRBD1. With 2 bases clipped from V and 5 bases from J, the junction kept 5 bases outside the gene matches. Per the germline V gene, CDR1 is GTSNPN and CDR2 is SVGIG (reference sequence). CDR3 length equals 15 residues. Here the CDR3 DNA reads TGTGCCTGGAGTCGGGGACAGGGGGGGAACAATGAGCAGTTCTTC. This encodes CAWSRGQGGNNEQFF.

This chain uses TRBV7-8 with TRBJ1-2, with a weak D call TRBD1 (6 bases). The CDR3 length is 16 residues. CDR1 and CDR2 (germline): SGHVS, FQNEAQ. Trimming took 2 bases from V and 5 from J, leaving 18 bases between them. This chain's CDR3 is CASSLIGVGGGYGYTF. In DNA, the CDR3 is TGTGCCAGCAGCTTAATTGGTGTAGGGGGTGGGTATGGCTACACCTTC.

The chain combines TRBV7-8 with TRBJ2-3; 8 positions match TRBD1. With 5 bases clipped from V and 0 bases from J, the junction kept 4 bases outside the gene matches. Germline V CDR1 and CDR2: SGHVS, FQNEAQ. The CDR3 contains 15 residues. The CDR3 region has the DNA TGTGCCAGCAGCGTACAGGGGGATAGCACAGATACGCAGTATTTT. Protein sequence: CASSVQGDSTDTQYF.

The chain carries TRBV19 and TRBJ1-1; TRBD1 agrees at 9 bases. The trim removed 5 bases at V and 6 bases at J, leaving 13 bases unmatched. This CDR3 has 16 residues. CDR1 and CDR2 from the germline V gene are LNHDA and SQIVND (reference sequence). In nucleotides, the CDR3 is TGTGCCAGTAGTGTGGGACAGGGTAGATCTTACTCTGAAGCTTTCTTT. Translated: CASSVGQGRSYSEAFF.

Comments on this clone: Other DNA sequences from this sample encode an identical CDR3 as well. This sequence joins TRBV5-1 and TRBJ2-3; 15 bases fit TRBD2. V shed 4 bases, J shed 6 bases, and the junction held 6 bases outside the gene matches. This CDR3 has 16 residues. Looked up from germline, CDR1 is SGHRS and CDR2 is YFSETQ. The CDR3 DNA reads as TGCGCCAGCAGCCCGGGACTAGCGGGGGGCCCGGATACGCAGTATTTT. Its translation: CASSPGLAGGPDTQYF.

This clone has a count of ten or more. V is TRBV3-1 (or the pseudogene TRBV3-2) and J is TRBJ2-1; the D is unclear. The CDR3 is 12 residues long. CDR1 and CDR2 from the germline V gene are LGHDT and YNNKEL (reference sequence). V lost 1 base and J 9 bases, leaving 7 bases between the germline ends. The CDR3 here is CASSQVRGEQFF. The DNA of the CDR3 is TGTGCCAGCAGCCAAGTGCGTGGTGAGCAGTTCTTC.

The gene calls are TRBV19 and TRBJ2-3; 8 bases line up with TRBD1. This CDR3 has 14 residues. V shed 5 bases and J 2 bases; nucleotides not matched to a gene: 3. Germline CDR1 is LNHDA and CDR2 is SQIVND (reference sequence). The CDR3 DNA is TGTGCCAGTAGTTCGACAGGGGTCACAGATACGCAGTATTTT. It is translated as CASSSTGVTDTQYF.

This chain uses TRBV19 with TRBJ2-4; tentatively, D is TRBD1 (5 bases). Looked up from germline, CDR1 is LNHDA and CDR2 is SQIVND (reference sequence). V shed 3 bases and J shed 0 bases, with 15 bases lying between them. CDR3 length equals 17 residues. The CDR3 region is CASSIKGPLVAKNIQYF. The CDR3 bases are TGTGCCAGTAGTATCAAGGGGCCTCTCGTAGCCAAAAACATTCAGTACTTC.

The DNA of the CDR3 is TGCGCCAGCACCGGGACAGGGGGTCATGGCTACACCTTC. Amino acid sequence: CASTGTGGHGYTF. The chain combines TRBV4-1 with TRBJ1-2, with 11 positions matching TRBD1. CDR1 and CDR2 from the germline V gene are MGHRA and YSYEKL. CDR3 length: 13 amino acids. Germline trimming cut 7 bases from V and 6 bases from J; bases unmatched to any gene: 4.

The gene calls are TRBV2 and TRBJ1-5, with D perhaps TRBD1 (5 bases). Trimming removed 3 bases at V and 1 base at J, with 19 bases between. CDR3 length: 18 amino acids. Germline V CDR1 and CDR2: SNHLY, FYNNEI. CDR3 bases: TGTGCCAGCAGTGATCTCGGGGGAACACTAGGGAGCAATCAGCCCCAGCATTTT. Translation gives CASSDLGGTLGSNQPQHF.

The rearrangement links TRBV19 to TRBJ2-2; D is undetermined. Germline loops: CDR1 LNHDA, CDR2 SQIVND (reference sequence). Trimming took 3 bases from V and 5 from J, leaving 10 bases between them. The CDR3 sequence is 14 residues long. In DNA, the CDR3 is TGTGCCAGTAGTATGTCCACCGGGACCGGGGAGCTGTTTTTT. Encoded protein: CASSMSTGTGELFF.

This chain connects TRBV14 to TRBJ1-2; D unresolved. This CDR3 is built from 18 residues. The germline gives CDR1 SGHDN, CDR2 FVKESK. V lost 1 base and J 1 base, leaving 19 bases between the germline ends. The chain's CDR3 is CASSQGREAGRSNYGYTF. DNA of the CDR3: TGTGCCAGCAGCCAAGGTCGGGAGGCGGGCAGGAGTAACTATGGCTACACCTTC.

The rearrangement uses TRBV24-1 and TRBJ2-2; 8 nucleotides agree with TRBD1. V lost 4 bases to trimming and J lost 4 bases; unmatched junction nucleotides: 7. Germline V CDR1 and CDR2: KGHDR, SFDVKD. This CDR3 region has 16 residues. The CDR3 bases are TGTGCCACCAGTGACCCCAGGGGGCGCGGCACCGGGGAGCTGTTTTTT. Amino acid sequence: CATSDPRGRGTGELFF.

The rearrangement links TRBV2 to TRBJ1-6, with 7 bases fitting TRBD1. There are 14 residues in the CDR3. J gave up 6 bases and V 5 bases, and 4 bases lay outside the gene matches. Per germline, CDR1 SNHLY and CDR2 FYNNEI. CDR3 residues: CASSPPGGNSPLHF. DNA of the CDR3: TGTGCCAGCAGTCCCCCAGGGGGTAATTCACCCCTCCACTTT.

In its sample, this clone was seen once. V is TRBV24-1 and J is TRBJ2-2; 9 bases line up with TRBD1. Germline trimming cut 8 bases from V and 6 bases from J; bases unmatched to any gene: 6. CDR3 length: 14 amino acids. CDR1 KGHDR and CDR2 SFDVKD come from the germline V gene. CDR3 residues: CATKGTGTAGELFF. The DNA for the CDR3 is TGTGCCACCAAGGGGACAGGGACGGCCGGGGAGCTGTTTTTT.